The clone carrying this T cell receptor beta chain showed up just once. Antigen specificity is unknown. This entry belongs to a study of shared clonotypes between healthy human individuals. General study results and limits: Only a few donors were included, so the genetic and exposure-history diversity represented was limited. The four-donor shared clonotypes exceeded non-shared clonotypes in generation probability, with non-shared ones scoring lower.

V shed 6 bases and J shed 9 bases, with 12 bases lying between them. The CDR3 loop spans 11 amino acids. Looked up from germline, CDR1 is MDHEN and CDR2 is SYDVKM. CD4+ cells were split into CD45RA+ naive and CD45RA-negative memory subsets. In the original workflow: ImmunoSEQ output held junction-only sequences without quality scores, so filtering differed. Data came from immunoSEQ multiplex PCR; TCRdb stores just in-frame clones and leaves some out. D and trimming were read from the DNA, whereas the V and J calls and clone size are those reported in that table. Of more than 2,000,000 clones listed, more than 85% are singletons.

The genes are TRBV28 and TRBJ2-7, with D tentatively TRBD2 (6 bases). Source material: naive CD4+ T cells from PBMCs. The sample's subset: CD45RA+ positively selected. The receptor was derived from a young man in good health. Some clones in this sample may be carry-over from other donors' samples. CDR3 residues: CASSGGDVQYF. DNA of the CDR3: TGTGCCAGCAGCGGCGGGGATGTGCAGTACTTC.